This TCR delta chain came from a study of Vδ1+ human thymocytes. The template was reverse-transcribed extracted RNA. CDR3 amplicons came from multiplex PCR with pooled V-gene forward and constant-region reverse primers. TCRdb fed the multiplex PCR reads into CATT to redo clone calling. This sample yields about 58,000 delta-chain clones, of which approximately 16% are seen a single time; approximately 0.4% belongs to the top ten. This clone was detected a few times. No antigen is known for it. This CDR3 is 15 amino acids long. V was clipped by 5 bases and J by 3 bases; unmatched bases: 12. The germline CDR1 and CDR2 sequences are TVYSNPD and GDNSRS (reference sequence). Points from the study as a whole: Thymic TRG and TRD repertoires appeared highly polyclonal.

The chain carries TRDV3 and TRDJ1; 10 positions match TRDD3. This receptor was obtained from a girl under three years old who had congenital heart surgery. Sequencing was carried out using Vdelta1+ gamma-delta thymocytes from the thymus. Subset given: FACS-sorted CD3+ TCRalphabeta- TCRVdelta1+ TCRVdelta2- thymocytes. CDR3 sequence: CAPLPGGYCPDKLIF. Written as DNA, the CDR3 is TGTGCCCCCTTGCCTGGGGGATATTGTCCCGATAAACTCATCTTT.